Here is one TCR beta chain with its context. Which antigen it targets is not known. The sample holds no much larger clone one base away, and base qualities are not on file. This record comes from a study of control samples from healthy donors and cancer patients (dated by TCRdb to about 2020). Libraries were built with the immunoSEQ multiplex PCR assay. This immuneACCESS table, as held by TCRdb, lists in-frame sequences with V and J called but not all clones. Of the missing ones, under half trace to an unresolved V gene in checked studies; the others have no known cause. Across this sample there are some 160,000 clones, with about nine tenths seen only once. The biggest ten clones account for 4.9% of the sample. The sample comprised blood. The source of this sequence is a man aged 25 to 40 in good health.

CDR3 sequence: CASSQERDRGGNTEAFF. The DNA is TGCGCCAGCAGCCAAGAACGGGACAGGGGGGGGAACACTGAAGCTTTCTTT. In this chain, TRBV4-3 is recombined with TRBJ1-1, with 11 bases matching TRBD1. The CDR3 starts with the cysteine, ends with the phenylalanine, and has 17 residues. Only the CDR3 portion is preserved as DNA: 51 bases, with reading frame beginning at the first base. The CDR1 and CDR2 encoded by the germline V gene are LGHNA and YSLEER. From V the trimming removes 0 bases and from J it removes 1 base, while the gene matches leave 4 bases of the junction unaccounted for.